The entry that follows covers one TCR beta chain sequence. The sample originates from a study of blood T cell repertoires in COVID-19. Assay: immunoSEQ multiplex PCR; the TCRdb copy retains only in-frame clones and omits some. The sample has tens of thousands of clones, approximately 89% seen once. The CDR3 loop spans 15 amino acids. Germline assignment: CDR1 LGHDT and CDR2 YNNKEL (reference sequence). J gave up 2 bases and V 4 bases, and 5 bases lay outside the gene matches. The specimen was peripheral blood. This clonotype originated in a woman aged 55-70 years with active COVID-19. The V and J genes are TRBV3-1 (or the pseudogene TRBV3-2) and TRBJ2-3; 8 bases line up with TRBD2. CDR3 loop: CASSRAGGYTDTQYF. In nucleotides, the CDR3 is TGTGCCAGCAGCCGGGCGGGGGGCTACACAGATACGCAGTATTTT.